This passage covers 25 T cell receptor beta chains from one sample sequenced in a study of T cells in Graves' hyperthyroidism and ophthalmopathy. Amplification yielded TCR beta CDR3 regions, with RNA transcripts as the source. In the first-round RT-PCR of the TCR CDR3, the HTBI primer set was used. TCRdb reprocessed the multiplex PCR reads with MiXCR, giving one entry per CDR3 protein. This table has roughly 580,000 distinct CDR3 sequences, roughly 46% appearing once. Input material: peripheral blood or thyroid tissue (not recorded which). All receptors derive from a woman aged 18-35 years with Graves' hyperthyroidism.

This clonotype was seen repeatedly, ten times or more. This rearrangement joins TRBV7-3 to TRBJ2-7, with a tentative D call TRBD1 (5 bases). The length of the CDR3 is 13 residues. V gave up 5 bases and J gave up 1 base, with 9 bases separating them. Germline V lookup: CDR1 SGHTA, CDR2 FQGTGA. The CDR3 reads CASSRTGSYEQYF. In DNA form, the CDR3 reads TGTGCCAGCAGCCGCACAGGTTCCTACGAGCAGTACTTC.

The table lists this clonotype with a few counts. The chain combines TRBV12-3 or TRBV12-4 with TRBJ1-2; no clear D. Trimming pared 3 bases from V and 4 bases from J, leaving 9 bases between. The CDR3 covers 13 residues. The CDR3 sequence is CASSFVRSYGYTF. In nucleotides, the CDR3 is TGTGCCAGCAGTTTCGTCCGGAGCTATGGCTACACCTTC.

This clonotype was detected ten times or more. V usage is TRBV10-3 and J usage is TRBJ1-2; 7 bases are a match to TRBD1. CDR1 and CDR2 from the germline V gene are ENHRY and SYGVKD. Trimming cost V 2 bases and J 6 bases; bases outside gene matches: 3. The CDR3 has 13 residues. CDR3 residues: CAISERGQDGYTF. The CDR3, as DNA: TGTGCCATCAGTGAGCGAGGACAGGATGGCTACACCTTC.

V and J are TRBV10-3 and TRBJ1-2, with 7 positions matching TRBD1. Looked up from germline, CDR1 is ENHRY and CDR2 is SYGVKD. V lost 10 bases to trimming and J lost 5 bases; unmatched junction nucleotides: 13. The CDR3 runs 14 residues. The CDR3 DNA reads as TGTGCCAGCAGGCTACAGGGGCGGGGGTATGGCTACACCTTC. It specifies CASRLQGRGYGYTF.

This clonotype was recorded a few times. The CDR3 nucleotides are TGCAGTGCTAGCGAAGCGAAGGGGGAAGAGACCCAGTACTTC. Translation gives CSASEAKGEETQYF. The chain combines TRBV20-1 with TRBJ2-5; D may be TRBD1 (6 bases). The germline V gene has CDR1 DFQATT and CDR2 SNEGSKA (reference sequence). This CDR3 contains 14 residues. V was shortened by 3 bases and J by 3 bases, with 14 bases between the two germline ends.

This chain uses TRBV2 with TRBJ1-6; D might be TRBD1 (5 bases). V was clipped by 4 bases and J by 5 bases, with 12 bases between them. Germline lookup yields CDR1 SNHLY and CDR2 FYNNEI. CDR3 length equals 15 residues. The CDR3 DNA reads as TGTGCCAGCAGTGTAGGGGCAGGGCATAATTCACCCCTCCACTTT. Protein: CASSVGAGHNSPLHF.

This clonotype was recorded only once. V is TRBV7-9 and J is TRBJ2-7; 10 nucleotides match TRBD2. Germline values: CDR1 SEHNR, CDR2 FQNEAQ (reference sequence). CDR3 size: 15 residues. With V trimmed by 6 bases and J by 7 bases, 12 bases remained unmatched. DNA of the CDR3: TGTGCCAGCAGTCCTAACCCTAGCGGGAGAGGGGAGCAGTACTTC. This sequence encodes CASSPNPSGRGEQYF.

This clonotype appeared a few times. V and J are TRBV20-1 and TRBJ1-5, with unresolved D. Germline V gives CDR1 DFQATT, CDR2 SNEGSKA (reference sequence). CDR3 size: 14 residues. V lost 1 base to trimming and J lost 6 bases, with 13 bases between them. In DNA, the CDR3 is TGCAGTGCTAGAGTTGGCTCCCGGGGTCAGCCCCAGCATTTT. The encoded protein is CSARVGSRGQPQHF.

The V call is TRBV14, the J call TRBJ2-5; 8 bases are shared with TRBD2. The CDR3 spans 17 residues. V shed 0 bases and J 9 bases; nucleotides not matched to a gene: 15. Germline CDR1 and CDR2: SGHDN and FVKESK. The CDR3 protein is CASSQELTSGLVRSQYF. DNA of the CDR3: TGTGCCAGCAGCCAAGAACTAACTAGCGGCCTTGTAAGGTCCCAGTACTTC.

The chain has TRBV2 and TRBJ2-5, with 9 positions matching TRBD1. Germline V gives CDR1 SNHLY, CDR2 FYNNEI. The trim removed 4 bases at V and 5 bases at J, leaving 5 bases unmatched. The length of the CDR3 is 14 residues. The CDR3 DNA sequence: TGTGCCAGCAGTGTGGACAGGGGTCCGGAGACCCAGTACTTC. As protein: CASSVDRGPETQYF.

On this clonotype itself: As the CDR3 is not closed by the conserved phenylalanine or tryptophan, this likely results from a read error. It is unclear where the CDR3 begins or ends on the DNA, so no DNA is shown, and the CDR3 is as TCRdb lists it. The chain combines TRBV2 with TRBJ1-4. Both ends counted, the CDR3 spans 8 residues. From germline, CDR1 is SNHLY and CDR2 FYNNEI. The CDR3 reads CASSEGVG.

The chain carries TRBV7-9 and TRBJ2-5; TRBD2 might be the D (7 bases). The CDR3 length is 15 residues. Germline V gives CDR1 SEHNR, CDR2 FQNEAQ (reference sequence). The V end lost 5 bases, the J end lost 4 bases, and 17 bases lay between the germline ends. CDR3 DNA: TGTGCCAGCAGCCCCTTGGGGGGGCGCGCAGAGACCCAGTACTTC. Protein product: CASSPLGGRAETQYF.

This chain joins TRBV10-3 and TRBJ1-6, with D unclear. Germline-derived CDR1 and CDR2 are ENHRY and SYGVKD. The CDR3 consists of 16 residues. Trimming left V 0 bases short and J 7 bases short, with 13 bases between. The CDR3 spells CAISESSGSSNSPLHF. Here the CDR3 DNA reads TGTGCCATCAGTGAGTCTTCGGGAAGCTCCAATTCACCCCTCCACTTT.

Comments on this clonotype: In this CDR3 the conserved last residue, phenylalanine or tryptophan, is missing, so a read error is likely. The chain couples TRBV2 to TRBJ1-2; no clear D. The ends were cut back, 1 base at V and 2 bases at J, with 5 bases in the middle. In germline, CDR1 is SNHLY, CDR2 FYNNEI. This CDR3 spans 13 amino acids. CDR3 residues: CASSEDRNYGYTL. DNA of the CDR3: TGTGCCAGCAGTGAAGACAGAAACTATGGCTACACCCTC.

This clonotype has ten or more counts. The chain uses TRBV2 and TRBJ1-5; D possibly corresponds to TRBD1 (5 bases). Per the germline V gene, CDR1 is SNHLY and CDR2 is FYNNEI. V lost 3 bases and J 6 bases, leaving 12 bases between the germline ends. The CDR3 runs 14 residues. DNA for the CDR3: TGTGCCAGCAGTGATCGGGCAGGGAGTCAGCCCCAGCATTTT. This codes for CASSDRAGSQPQHF.

The chain carries TRBV11-1 and TRBJ1-5; no clear D. The CDR3 spans 13 residues. Germline CDR1 and CDR2: SGHAT and FQDESV (reference sequence). V lost 4 bases and J 9 bases, leaving 13 bases between the germline ends. The DNA for the CDR3 is TGTGCCAGCAGCTCCGAGGGAGGAGTGCCCCAGCATTTT. Translating it yields CASSSEGGVPQHF.

A remark on this clonotype: A read error is possible here, since a much larger clone lies one base away. V gene TRBV20-1 combines with J gene TRBJ2-7, with D unresolved. CDR1 and CDR2 (germline): DFQATT, SNEGSKA (reference sequence). There are 10 residues in the CDR3. The ends were cut back, 3 bases at V and 2 bases at J, with 2 bases in the middle. The chain's CDR3 is CSASAYEQYF. The CDR3 nucleotides are TGCAGTGCTAGTGCCTACGAGCAGTACTTC.

This chain joins TRBV25-1 and TRBJ1-1; D is unresolved. Per germline, CDR1 MGHDK and CDR2 SYGVNS. This CDR3 has 16 amino acids. The V and J ends lost 5 bases and 5 bases respectively, with 21 bases between them. CDR3 amino acids: CASSSGYSWARTEAFF. CDR3 nucleotides: TGTGCCAGCAGTTCAGGATACTCATGGGCTCGTACTGAAGCTTTCTTT.

This clonotype was observed a few times. The chain couples TRBV7-3 to TRBJ2-7, with TRBD2 matching over 7 bases. V was clipped by 2 bases and J by 5 bases; unmatched bases: 3. In germline, CDR1 is SGHTA, CDR2 FQGTGA. This CDR3 spans 13 amino acids. The CDR3 DNA reads as TGTGCCAGCAGCTTAGCGGGAGTAAACGAGCAGTACTTC. It is translated as CASSLAGVNEQYF.

The chain links TRBV5-4 to TRBJ1-5, with D maybe TRBD1 (6 bases). V was cut by 5 bases and J by 6 bases, with 12 bases left in between. Germline CDR1 and CDR2: SGHNT and YYREEE (reference sequence). The CDR3 has 13 amino acids. The CDR3 is CASSPDRSQPQHF. The CDR3 nucleotides read TGTGCCAGCAGTCCGGACAGAAGTCAGCCCCAGCATTTT.

The chain has TRBV10-3 and TRBJ2-5; 8 bases line up with TRBD2. J gave up 2 bases and V 10 bases, and 9 bases lay outside the gene matches. Germline CDR1 ENHRY, CDR2 SYGVKD. This CDR3 comprises 14 residues. The CDR3 DNA follows: TGTGCCAGCACCGAACTAGCGGCGCAAGAGACCCAGTACTTC. Translated: CASTELAAQETQYF.

This clonotype has more than one count but fewer than ten. V gene TRBV7-8 combines with J gene TRBJ1-1, with D possibly being TRBD1 (5 bases). V lost 3 bases to trimming and J lost 0 bases, with 8 bases between them. CDR1 is SGHVS, CDR2 FQNEAQ, per germline. This CDR3 contains 14 residues. The CDR3 sequence is CASSFEQVNTEAFF. CDR3 nucleotide sequence: TGTGCCAGCAGCTTCGAACAGGTGAACACTGAAGCTTTCTTT.

V gene TRBV25-1 combines with J gene TRBJ1-5; D remains unclear. Germline values: CDR1 MGHDK, CDR2 SYGVNS. The CDR3 has 14 residues. Trimming took 4 bases from V and 4 from J, leaving 11 bases between them. Here the CDR3 reads CASSALPRNQPQHF. Here the CDR3 DNA reads TGTGCCAGCAGTGCCCTTCCTCGGAATCAGCCCCAGCATTTT.

A remark on this clonotype: One end of the junction fails to match germline, which may point to a read error. This chain joins TRBV10-3 and TRBJ1-3, with 7 bases fitting TRBD1. The CDR3 totals 14 residues. Germline CDR1 and CDR2: ENHRY and SYGVKD. CDR3 nucleotide sequence: TGTGCCAGCAGTTCCACAGGGGAAGGAAACACCATATATTTT. It codes for CASSSTGEGNTIYF.

The rearrangement uses TRBV5-1 and TRBJ2-7, with D perhaps matching TRBD2 (6 bases). Trimming pared 0 bases from V and 3 bases from J, leaving 13 bases between. Per the germline V gene, CDR1 is SGHRS and CDR2 is YFSETQ. This CDR3 comprises 15 residues. CDR3 DNA sequence: TGCGCCAGCAGCTTGGTCCGCGGGGCGTTCTACGAGCAGTACTTC. This encodes CASSLVRGAFYEQYF.